The text below deals with one T cell receptor (beta chain). This specimen comes from a study of technical replicates of blood from a handful of donors. The method was immunoSEQ multiplex PCR; TCRdb's version includes in-frame clones alone and lacks a portion of them. The sample has more than 65,000 clones; roughly 94% are singletons. This CDR3 has 13 residues. V was cut by 3 bases and J by 0 bases, with 6 bases left in between. The germline CDR1 and CDR2 sequences are SQVTM and ANQGSEA. This receptor was taken from a human donor in good health. The chain combines TRBV29-1 with TRBJ1-3; unclear D gene. Sequenced material: T cells isolated from PBMCs. This CDR3 reads CSVEANSGNTIYF. The CDR3 DNA reads TGCAGCGTTGAGGCCAACTCTGGAAACACCATATATTTT.